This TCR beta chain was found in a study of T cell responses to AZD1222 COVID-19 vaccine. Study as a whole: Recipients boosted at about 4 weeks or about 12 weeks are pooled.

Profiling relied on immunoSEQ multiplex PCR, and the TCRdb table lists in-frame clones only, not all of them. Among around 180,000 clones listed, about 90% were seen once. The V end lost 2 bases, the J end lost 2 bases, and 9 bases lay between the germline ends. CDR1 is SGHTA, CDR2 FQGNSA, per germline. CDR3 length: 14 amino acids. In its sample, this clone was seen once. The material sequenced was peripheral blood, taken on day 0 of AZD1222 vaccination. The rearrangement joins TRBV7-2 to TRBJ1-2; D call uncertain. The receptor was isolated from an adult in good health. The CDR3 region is CASSLRLPNYGYTF. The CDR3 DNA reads TGTGCCAGCAGCTTAAGGCTGCCCAACTATGGCTACACCTTC.